The sequence of this TCR beta chain was determined in a study of CD8+CD57+ T cells in acquired aplastic anemia. CDR1 is SGHAT, CDR2 FQNNGV, per germline. This CDR3 contains 10 residues. V shed 3 bases and J shed 14 bases, with 10 bases lying between them. CDR3 and TCR beta VDJ profiling relied on genomic DNA as the template. TCRdb re-called the reads with MiXCR, one entry per CDR3 protein. The table shows 200,000 or so distinct CDR3 sequences, with 64% occurring only once. Sequenced sample: sorted CD4+, CD8+, or CD8+CD57+ T cells (not recorded which) from PBMCs. The rearrangement uses TRBV11-2 and TRBJ1-2; the D gene is possibly TRBD1 (5 bases). The receptor comes from a human donor with severe aplastic anemia or a healthy control (not recorded which). The CDR3 coding sequence is TGTGCCAGCAGCTTGGGCGGGGCGACCTTC. Translated, it gives CASSLGGATF.